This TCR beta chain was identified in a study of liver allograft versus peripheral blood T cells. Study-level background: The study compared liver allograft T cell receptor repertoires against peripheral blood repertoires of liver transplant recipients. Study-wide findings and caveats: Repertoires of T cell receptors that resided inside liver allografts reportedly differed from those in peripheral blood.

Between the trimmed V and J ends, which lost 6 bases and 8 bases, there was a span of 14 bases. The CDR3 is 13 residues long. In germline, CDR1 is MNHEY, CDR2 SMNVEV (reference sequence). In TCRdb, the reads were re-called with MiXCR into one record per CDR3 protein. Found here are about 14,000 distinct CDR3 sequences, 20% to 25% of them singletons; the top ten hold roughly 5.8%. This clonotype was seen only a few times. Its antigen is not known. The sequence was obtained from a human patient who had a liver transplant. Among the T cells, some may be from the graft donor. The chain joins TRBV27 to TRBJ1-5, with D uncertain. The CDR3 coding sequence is TGTGCCAGCAGCCCCCGGAGGTTGGAGCCCCAGCATTTT. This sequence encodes CASSPRRLEPQHF.